A single sample gave rise to the 25 T cell receptor beta chains below, sequenced in a study of T cells in Graves' hyperthyroidism and ophthalmopathy. The investigators amplified TCR beta CDR3 regions from RNA transcripts. Using the HTBI primer set, a first-round RT-PCR was run on the TCR CDR3. One entry per CDR3 protein results from TCRdb running MiXCR on the multiplex PCR reads. The table includes 300,000 to 450,000 distinct CDR3 sequences, 15% to 17% detected once. The specimen sequenced was blood. These receptors were collected from a woman aged 18-30 years with Graves' hyperthyroidism that later progressed to Graves' ophthalmopathy.

The gene calls are TRBV19 and TRBJ2-1; a weak D match, TRBD1 (6 bases). Germline lookup yields CDR1 LNHDA and CDR2 SQIVND (reference sequence). V was shortened by 7 bases and J by 8 bases, with 18 bases between the two germline ends. The CDR3 loop spans 14 amino acids. The CDR3 bases are TGTGCCAGTACCAACGCGGGCAGGGGCTATGAGCAGTTCTTC. This encodes CASTNAGRGYEQFF. Full variable domain (outside the CDR3, taken from reference TRBV19 and TRBJ2-1): DGGITQSPKYLFRKEGQNVTLSCEQNLNHDAMYWYRQDPGQGLRLIYYSQIVNDFQKGDIAEGYSVSREKKESFPLTVTSAQKNPTAFYLCASTNAGRGYEQFFGPGTRLTVL.

This clonotype came up many times. The chain employs TRBV28 and TRBJ2-3; D uncertain. Germline values: CDR1 MDHEN, CDR2 SYDVKM. There are 15 residues in the CDR3. Trimming removed 4 bases from V and 0 bases from J, with 11 bases in between. The CDR3 nucleotides are TGTGCCAGCAGTTCAGGAGCAGAAAGCACAGATACGCAGTATTTT. As protein: CASSSGAESTDTQYF. The full variable domain, completed using reference TRBV28 and TRBJ2-3, is DVKVTQSSRYLVKRTGEKVFLECVQDMDHENMFWYRQDPGLGLRLIYFSYDVKMKEKGDIPEGYSVSREKKERFSLILESASTNQTSMYLCASSSGAESTDTQYFGPGTRLTVL.

This clonotype was observed once. A clone one base away is much larger, so this may be a read error. V is TRBV13 and J is TRBJ2-5; D may match TRBD1 or TRBD2 (5 bases each). Germline CDR1 and CDR2: PRHDT and FYEKMQ (reference sequence). This CDR3 region has 14 residues. Trimming cost V 7 bases and J 3 bases, with 15 bases left between them. The CDR3 DNA is TGTGCCAGCAATCGAGGGGAAGGGGAAGAGACCCAGTACTTC. Translated, it gives CASNRGEGEETQYF. The variable domain in full, completed from reference TRBV13 and TRBJ2-5, reads AAGVIQSPRHLIKEKRETATLKCYPIPRHDTVYWYQQGPGQDPQFLISFYEKMQSDKGSIPDRFSAQQFSDYHSELNMSSLELGDSALYFCASNRGEGEETQYFGPGTRLLVL.

Concerning this clonotype itself: This may arise from a read error, as a much more abundant clone is one base away. V gene TRBV3-1 combines with J gene TRBJ2-1; D is uncertain. The V gene's germline CDR1 is LGHDT and CDR2 YNNKEL (reference sequence). The CDR3 length is 16 residues. The CDR3 loop is CASSQVPVTHYDEQFF. The CDR3 nucleotides read TGTGCCAGCAGCCAAGTCCCGGTAACACACTACGATGAGCAGTTCTTC.

There are a few counts of this clonotype. V usage is TRBV6-1 and J usage is TRBJ1-4; D gene uncertain. With 2 bases removed from V and 6 bases from J, the gap between germline ends came to 10 bases. The CDR3 totals 14 residues. Germline assignment: CDR1 MNHNS and CDR2 SASEGT. CDR3 nucleotide sequence: TGTGCCAGCAGTGAACGGGTGTTGGATGAAAAACTGTTTTTT. Protein: CASSERVLDEKLFF.

The table lists this clonotype with many counts. The V gene is TRBV12-3 or TRBV12-4, the J gene TRBJ2-7; 11 bases are shared with TRBD2. The CDR3 spans 14 residues. The V segment lost 5 bases and the J segment 4 bases; nucleotides outside the gene matches: 4. The CDR3 sequence: CASSQTSGVYEQYF. CDR3 nucleotides: TGTGCCAGCAGTCAGACTAGCGGGGTTTACGAGCAGTACTTC.

The chain combines TRBV4-3 with TRBJ2-1; D not resolved. The CDR3 length is 15 residues. Trimming left V 0 bases short and J 1 base short, with 7 bases between. CDR1 is LGHNA, CDR2 YSLEER, per germline. The CDR3 reads CASSQESGSYNEQFF. CDR3 bases: TGCGCCAGCAGCCAAGAATCGGGTTCCTACAATGAGCAGTTCTTC.

There are many counts of this clonotype. The gene calls are TRBV20-1 and TRBJ2-1; 9 nucleotides agree with TRBD2. CDR1 is DFQATT, CDR2 SNEGSKA, per germline (reference sequence). The CDR3 is made up of 14 amino acids. V was pared by 3 bases and J by 3 bases, with 3 bases of the junction left unmatched. In nucleotides, the CDR3 is TGCAGTGCTAGGCCGACTAGCGGCTACAATGAGCAGTTCTTC. It is translated as CSARPTSGYNEQFF.

In its sample, this clonotype was seen many times. The chain links TRBV20-1 to TRBJ2-7; the D call may be TRBD1 or TRBD2 (5 bases each). This CDR3 has 14 amino acids. Per the germline V gene, CDR1 is DFQATT and CDR2 is SNEGSKA (reference sequence). V was trimmed by 5 bases and J by 5 bases, leaving 19 bases between them. The CDR3 spells CSAQRDPARNEQYF. CDR3 nucleotide sequence: TGCAGTGCTCAGAGGGACCCCGCGAGGAACGAGCAGTACTTC.

This clonotype was counted ten times or more. The chain is built from TRBV28 and TRBJ2-7; TRBD1 matches at 9 bases. CDR1 MDHEN and CDR2 SYDVKM come from the germline V gene. Trimming removed 5 bases from V and 5 bases from J; junction bases left unmatched: 16. This CDR3 has 17 residues. CDR3 coding DNA: TGTGCCAGCAGTCGGAGAAGCCCCGGGACAGGGCTTCACGAGCAGTACTTC. Amino acid sequence: CASSRRSPGTGLHEQYF.

This clonotype was seen repeatedly, ten times or more. This chain connects TRBV13 to TRBJ2-5, with D possibly matching TRBD2 (5 bases). The V and J ends lost 5 bases and 5 bases respectively, with 21 bases between them. This CDR3 is built from 16 residues. Germline V gene lookup returns CDR1 PRHDT and CDR2 FYEKMQ (reference sequence). The CDR3 region is CASSPRSDRGRETQYF. The CDR3 region has the DNA TGTGCCAGCAGCCCCCGATCGGATCGGGGTCGGGAGACCCAGTACTTC.

This clonotype was seen only a few times. The gene calls are TRBV4-1 and TRBJ2-7, with 8 bases identical to TRBD2. The CDR3 has 15 amino acids. The trim removed 4 bases at V and 0 bases at J, leaving 5 bases unmatched. Germline V gene lookup returns CDR1 MGHRA and CDR2 YSYEKL. DNA of the CDR3: TGCGCCAGCAGCCCACTAGCGGCAAGCTCCTACGAGCAGTACTTC. It codes for CASSPLAASSYEQYF.

The CDR3 sequence: CASSLGLAGKQFF. In nucleotides, the CDR3 is TGTGCCAGCTCACTTGGACTAGCGGGAAAGCAGTTCTTC. The chain employs TRBV18 and TRBJ2-1; the match to TRBD2 covers 12 bases. Germline assignment: CDR1 KGHSH and CDR2 LQKENI. Germline trimming cut 4 bases from V and 11 bases from J; bases unmatched to any gene: 3. The CDR3 covers 13 residues.

This clonotype has at least ten counts. This chain connects TRBV7-9 to TRBJ2-5; TRBD2 matches at 9 bases. CDR3 length: 16 amino acids. V shed 5 bases and J 1 base; nucleotides not matched to a gene: 8. The germline V gene encodes CDR1 SEHNR and CDR2 FQNEAQ (reference sequence). CDR3 protein: CASSPLAGSTQETQYF. The CDR3 DNA reads as TGTGCCAGCAGCCCTCTAGCGGGATCAACCCAAGAGACCCAGTACTTC.

Only a few counts were recorded for this clonotype. The chain is built from TRBV28 and TRBJ1-5, with no clear D. Germline CDR1 and CDR2: MDHEN and SYDVKM. V lost 7 bases, J lost 0 bases, and 16 bases lay in between. The CDR3 loop spans 16 amino acids. The CDR3 loop is CASNFQTDDSNQPQHF. The CDR3 DNA follows: TGTGCCAGCAATTTCCAGACCGACGATAGCAATCAGCCCCAGCATTTT.

The J gene is TRBJ2-3, the V gene TRBV4-3, with no clear D. V was pared by 4 bases and J by 5 bases, with 16 bases between. Germline V gene data show CDR1 as LGHNA and CDR2 as YSLEER. There are 15 residues in the CDR3. CDR3 in amino acids: CASSRDILQKDTQYF. CDR3 nucleotide sequence: TGCGCCAGCAGCCGAGATATTCTGCAAAAAGATACGCAGTATTTT.

Ten or more counts support this clonotype. The chain joins TRBV7-9 to TRBJ2-1; 8 nucleotides agree with TRBD2. The germline V gene has CDR1 SEHNR and CDR2 FQNEAQ (reference sequence). V was clipped by 5 bases and J by 7 bases; unmatched bases: 16. The CDR3 runs to 17 residues. CDR3 protein: CASSPPRGLTGGNEQFF. The CDR3 coding sequence is TGTGCCAGCAGCCCCCCCCGAGGCCTCACGGGGGGGAATGAGCAGTTCTTC.

This clonotype was detected only a few times. The CDR3 protein is CASSQSRGGGELFF. As DNA, the CDR3 is TGTGCCAGCAGCCAATCACGAGGGGGCGGGGAGCTGTTTTTT. The chain carries TRBV7-8 and TRBJ2-2; tentatively, D is TRBD1 (6 bases). Per the germline V gene, CDR1 is SGHVS and CDR2 is FQNEAQ. The V gene lost 5 bases and the J gene lost 7 bases, with 14 bases spanning the gap. The CDR3 runs to 14 residues.

This sequence joins TRBV6-1 and TRBJ2-7; 10 bases align to TRBD2. The CDR3 sequence is 17 residues long. From germline, CDR1 is MNHNS and CDR2 SASEGT. The V gene end was trimmed by 5 bases and the J gene end by 5 bases; junction bases not matched to a gene: 15. This chain's CDR3 is CASSQRASGSGPDEQYF. The CDR3 nucleotides are TGTGCCAGCAGTCAACGGGCTAGCGGGAGCGGTCCTGACGAGCAGTACTTC.

The CDR3 spells CSVLWVLDEKLFF. CDR3 bases: TGCAGCGTGTTGTGGGTACTCGATGAAAAACTGTTTTTT. This rearrangement joins TRBV29-1 to TRBJ1-4; D unclear. This CDR3 region has 13 residues. V lost 6 bases, J lost 6 bases, and 14 bases lay in between. CDR1 and CDR2 from the germline V gene are SQVTM and ANQGSEA.

This chain joins TRBV6-1 and TRBJ2-2; D is possibly TRBD2 (9 bases). Germline CDR1 reads MNHNS; CDR2 reads SASEGT. V lost 5 bases, J lost 1 base, and 23 bases lay in between. The CDR3 spans 19 residues. The CDR3 DNA sequence: TGTGCCAGCAGTCGAGACAGGGGATCTAGCGGGGTGAACACCGGGGAGCTGTTTTTT. Amino acids: CASSRDRGSSGVNTGELFF.

At least ten counts were recorded for this clonotype. This chain uses TRBV5-1 with TRBJ1-5; D is uncertain. V dropped 0 bases and J dropped 3 bases, with 7 bases sitting between them. Germline values: CDR1 SGHRS, CDR2 YFSETQ. The CDR3 spans 14 residues. DNA of the CDR3: TGCGCCAGCAGCTTGGGTACCCTCAATCAGCCCCAGCATTTT. It specifies CASSLGTLNQPQHF.

This clonotype occurred many times. V is TRBV11-2 and J is TRBJ2-3; tentative D call: TRBD2 (6 bases). The V end was cut by 5 bases, the J end by 2 bases, with 14 bases between. The CDR3 contains 15 residues. CDR1 is SGHAT and CDR2 is FQNNGV in the germline V gene. The CDR3 coding sequence is TGTGCCAGCAGCCTGTCGGGACTTGACACAGATACGCAGTATTTT. It yields the protein CASSLSGLDTDTQYF.

Notes on this clonotype: No conserved phenylalanine or tryptophan is present at the end of the CDR3, so a read error is the likely explanation. The rearrangement joins TRBV4-1 to TRBJ1-2; D is ambiguous. The CDR3 covers 14 residues. Trimming cost V 0 bases and J 0 bases, with 5 bases left between them. From germline, CDR1 is MGHRA and CDR2 YSYEKL. The CDR3 loop is CASSQDSANYGYTL. CDR3 in DNA: TGCGCCAGCAGCCAAGACTCAGCTAACTATGGCTACACCCTC.

This clonotype was found a few times. The V call is TRBV4-2, the J call TRBJ2-7; 10 bases line up with TRBD2. Trimming cost V 1 base and J 6 bases; bases outside gene matches: 9. CDR3 length: 16 amino acids. Germline V CDR1 and CDR2: LGHNA, YNFKEQ. CDR3 sequence reads: CASSQGASGSLSEQYF. CDR3 sequence (DNA): TGTGCCAGCAGCCAAGGGGCTAGCGGGAGTCTGTCCGAGCAGTACTTC.